This TCR beta chain emerged from a study of cytomegalovirus exposure and HLA in healthy donors. Overall study findings and caveats: Further analysis, carried out later, found HLA-associated TCR beta chains more clonally expanded than equally common other chains.

The germline V and J ends were trimmed by 5 bases and 6 bases, with 19 bases remaining between them. The CDR3 extends over 15 amino acids. Germline V CDR1 and CDR2: SGHAT, FQNNGV. The PCR contained 60 Vbeta and 13 Jbeta primers. Clones were read by immunoSEQ multiplex PCR, and TCRdb kept only the in-frame ones, dropping some. The table shows some 90,000 clones, with roughly 74% occurring only once. In regard to this clone: Its antigen is not identified.

The TCR was taken from a female donor in good health and CMV-seropositive. Sequencing used PBMCs. The V and J genes are TRBV11-2 and TRBJ1-1; D is perhaps TRBD1 (5 bases). The chain's CDR3 is CASSPEVGQGAEAFF. The DNA of the CDR3 is TGTGCCAGCAGCCCCGAAGTGGGCCAAGGGGCTGAAGCTTTCTTT.